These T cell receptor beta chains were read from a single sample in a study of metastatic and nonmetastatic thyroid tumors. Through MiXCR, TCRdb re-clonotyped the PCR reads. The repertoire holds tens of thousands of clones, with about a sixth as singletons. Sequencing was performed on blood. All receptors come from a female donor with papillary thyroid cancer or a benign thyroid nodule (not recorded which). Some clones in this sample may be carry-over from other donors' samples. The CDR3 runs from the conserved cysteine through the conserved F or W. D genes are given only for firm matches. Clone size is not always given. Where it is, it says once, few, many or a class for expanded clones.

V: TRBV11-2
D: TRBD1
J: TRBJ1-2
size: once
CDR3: CASSLDLAGGVGYTF
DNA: TGTGCCAGCAGCTTAGATCTGGCAGGGGGGGTCGGCTACACCTTC

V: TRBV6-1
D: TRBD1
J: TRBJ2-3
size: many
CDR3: CASGTGGLDTQYF
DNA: TGTGCCAGCGGGACAGGGGGTCTAGATACGCAGTATTTT

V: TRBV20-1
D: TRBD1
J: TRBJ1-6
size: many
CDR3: CSARETGGRIGSPLHF
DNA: TGCAGTGCTAGAGAGACAGGGGGTCGGATCGGTTCACCCCTCCACTTT

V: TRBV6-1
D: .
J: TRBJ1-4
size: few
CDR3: CASSDGHGTYEKLFF
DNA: TGTGCCAGCAGTGATGGACACGGGACATACGAAAAACTGTTTTTT

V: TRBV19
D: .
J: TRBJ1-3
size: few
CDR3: CASSISGSSGNTIYF
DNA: TGTGCCAGTAGTATTTCTGGCAGCTCTGGAAACACCATATATTTT

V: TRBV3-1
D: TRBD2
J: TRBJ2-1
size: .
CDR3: CASSQGLAGAYNWQFF
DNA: TGTGCCAGCAGCCAAGGTCTAGCGGGGGCGTACAATTGGCAGTTCTTC

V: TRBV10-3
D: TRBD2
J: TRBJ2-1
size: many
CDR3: CAIAGTSVYNEQFF
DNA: TGTGCCATCGCGGGGACTAGCGTTTACAATGAGCAGTTCTTC

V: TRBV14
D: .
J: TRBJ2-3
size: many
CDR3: CASSQGRVSHRTQYF
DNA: TGTGCCAGCAGCCAAGGGCGTGTATCACATCGTACGCAGTATTTT

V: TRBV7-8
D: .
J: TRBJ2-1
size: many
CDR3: CASSLGANSYNEQFF
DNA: TGTGCCAGCAGCTTAGGGGCTAACTCCTACAATGAGCAGTTCTTC

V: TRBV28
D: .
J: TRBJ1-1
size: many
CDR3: CASSPLRLQNTEAFF
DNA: TGTGCCAGCAGCCCCCTGAGACTTCAGAACACTGAAGCTTTCTTT

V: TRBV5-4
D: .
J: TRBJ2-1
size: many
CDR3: CASSLQAGWDNEQFF
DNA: TGTGCCAGCAGCCTACAGGCAGGGTGGGACAATGAGCAGTTCTTC

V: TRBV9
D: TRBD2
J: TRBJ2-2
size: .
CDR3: CASSVAGRSRLAGSASTGELFF
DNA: TGTGCCAGCAGCGTAGCGGGCAGAAGCCGACTAGCGGGTAGCGCGAGCACCGGGGAGCTGTTTTTT

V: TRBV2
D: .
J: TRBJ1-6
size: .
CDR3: CASTIYRTTRLNSPLHF
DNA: TGTGCCAGCACCATCTACAGGACCACCAGACTTAATTCGCCCCTCCACTTT

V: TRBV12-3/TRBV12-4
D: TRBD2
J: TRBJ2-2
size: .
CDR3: CASSLKAGTNTGELFF
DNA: TGTGCCAGCAGTTTAAAAGCGGGGACGAACACCGGGGAGCTGTTTTTT

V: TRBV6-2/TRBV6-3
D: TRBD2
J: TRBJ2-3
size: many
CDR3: CASSYGTSGVRNTQYF
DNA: TGTGCCAGCAGTTACGGGACTAGCGGGGTCCGAAATACGCAGTATTTT

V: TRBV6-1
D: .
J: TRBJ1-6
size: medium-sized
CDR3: CASSEAQGIPLHF
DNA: TGTGCCAGCAGTGAAGCTCAGGGTATACCCCTCCACTTT

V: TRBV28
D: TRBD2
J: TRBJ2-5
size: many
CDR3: CASNWGTIQETQYF
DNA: TGTGCCAGCAACTGGGGGACTATACAAGAGACCCAGTACTTC

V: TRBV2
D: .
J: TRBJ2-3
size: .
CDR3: CASSEGLIWAGGTDTQYF
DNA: TGTGCCAGCAGTGAAGGGTTAATTTGGGCAGGGGGCACAGATACGCAGTATTTT

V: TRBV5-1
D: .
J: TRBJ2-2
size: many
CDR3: CATQTGMNTGELFF
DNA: TGCGCCACTCAAACCGGCATGAACACCGGGGAGCTGTTTTTT

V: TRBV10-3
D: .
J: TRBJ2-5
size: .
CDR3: CAIRGESGVGETQYF
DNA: TGTGCCATCAGGGGAGAGAGTGGTGTCGGAGAGACCCAGTACTTC

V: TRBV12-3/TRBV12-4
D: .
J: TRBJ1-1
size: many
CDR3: CASSQGGPEAFF
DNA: TGTGCCAGCAGCCAGGGAGGACCTGAAGCTTTCTTT

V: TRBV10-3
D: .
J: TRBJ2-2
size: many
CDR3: CAISATPPEGTGELFF
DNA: TGTGCCATCAGTGCCACTCCCCCCGAGGGGACCGGGGAGCTGTTTTTT

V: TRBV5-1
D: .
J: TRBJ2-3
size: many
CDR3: CASSIRGSTDTQYF
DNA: TGCGCCAGCAGCATCCGGGGTAGCACAGATACGCAGTATTTT

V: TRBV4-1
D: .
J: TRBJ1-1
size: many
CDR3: CASSQDELNTEAFF
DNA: TGCGCCAGCAGCCAAGATGAGCTGAACACTGAAGCTTTCTTT

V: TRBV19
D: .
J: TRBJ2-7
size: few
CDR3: CASCQGGYNEQYF
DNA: TGTGCCAGTTGTCAGGGGGGCTACAACGAGCAGTACTTC

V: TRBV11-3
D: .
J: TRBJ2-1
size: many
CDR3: CASSLGMSREEQFF
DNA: TGTGCCAGCAGCTTAGGGATGTCGCGTGAGGAGCAGTTCTTC

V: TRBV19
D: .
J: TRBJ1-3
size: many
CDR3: CASGIGSGNTIYF
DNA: TGTGCCAGTGGTATAGGATCTGGAAACACCATATATTTT

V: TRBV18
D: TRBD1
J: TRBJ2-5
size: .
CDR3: CASSPAGQGGDQETQYF
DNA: TGTGCCAGCTCACCTGCGGGACAGGGGGGGGATCAAGAGACCCAGTACTTC

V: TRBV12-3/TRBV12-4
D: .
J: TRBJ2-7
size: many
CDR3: CASSLAREQYF
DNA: TGTGCCAGCAGTTTAGCAAGGGAGCAGTACTTC

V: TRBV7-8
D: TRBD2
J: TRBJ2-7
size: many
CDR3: CASRGGCLSYEQYF
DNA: TGTGCCAGCAGGGGGGGGTGTCTCTCCTACGAGCAGTACTTC

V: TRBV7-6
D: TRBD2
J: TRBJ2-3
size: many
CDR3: CASSSGLAGPTDTQYF
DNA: TGTGCCAGCAGCTCTGGACTAGCGGGGCCCACAGATACGCAGTATTTT

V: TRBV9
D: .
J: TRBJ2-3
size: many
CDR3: CASSVEVTDTQYF
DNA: TGTGCCAGCAGCGTAGAGGTGACAGATACGCAGTATTTT

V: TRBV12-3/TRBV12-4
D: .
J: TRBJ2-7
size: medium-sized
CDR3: CASSLTHEQYF
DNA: TGTGCCAGCAGTTTAACCCACGAGCAGTACTTC

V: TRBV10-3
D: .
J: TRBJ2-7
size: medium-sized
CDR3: CAIRNQAYEQYF
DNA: TGTGCCATCCGGAACCAGGCCTACGAGCAGTACTTC

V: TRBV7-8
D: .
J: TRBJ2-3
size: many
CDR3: CASSFSAVSTDTQYF
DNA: TGTGCCAGCAGCTTCTCGGCGGTCTCTACAGATACGCAGTATTTT

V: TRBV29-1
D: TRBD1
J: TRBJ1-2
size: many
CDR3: CSVGTRTGNGYTF
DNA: TGCAGCGTTGGAACTAGGACAGGGAATGGCTACACCTTC

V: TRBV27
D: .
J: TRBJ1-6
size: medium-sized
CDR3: CASRIGWDNNSPLHF
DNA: TGTGCCAGCAGGATCGGTTGGGACAATAATTCACCCCTCCACTTT

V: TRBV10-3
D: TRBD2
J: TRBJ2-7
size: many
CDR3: CAISTSGSSYEQYF
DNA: TGTGCCATCAGCACGAGCGGGAGCTCCTACGAGCAGTACTTC

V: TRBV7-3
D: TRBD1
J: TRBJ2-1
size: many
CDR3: CASSPQGISSYNEQFF
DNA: TGTGCCAGCAGCCCACAGGGGATTAGCTCCTACAATGAGCAGTTCTTC

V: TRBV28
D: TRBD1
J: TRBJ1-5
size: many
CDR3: CASGAGDSRNQPQHF
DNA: TGTGCCAGCGGGGCGGGGGACAGTCGAAATCAGCCCCAGCATTTT

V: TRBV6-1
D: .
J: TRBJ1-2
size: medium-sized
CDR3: CASGGSYGYTF
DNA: TGTGCCAGCGGGGGAAGCTATGGCTACACCTTC

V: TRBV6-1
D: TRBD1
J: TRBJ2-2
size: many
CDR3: CAGKIGQGSGELFF
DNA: TGTGCCGGCAAAATCGGACAGGGGAGCGGGGAGCTGTTTTTT